The clone carrying this TCR beta chain appeared a few times. Antigen specificity is unknown. The data are from a study of T-cell memory formation after mild COVID-19. MiXCR, run by TCRdb on the 5' RACE reads, gives a single entry per CDR3 protein. The top ten hold around 27% of the sample, which has about 140,000 distinct CDR3 sequences, around 15% seen once. Study-level results: CD4/CD8 balance characterized clones contracting day 15 to 85, and CD4+ skew characterized later expanders. CD4+ contracting clones lay mainly in CM and EM, CD8+ ones in EMRA.

CDR1 is SEHNR, CDR2 FQNEAQ, per germline (reference sequence). This CDR3 region has 13 residues. V dropped 2 bases and J dropped 4 bases, with 9 bases sitting between them. The sequenced sample consisted of PBMCs or a T cell subset sorted from them (not recorded which). The V call is TRBV7-9, the J call TRBJ2-7; TRBD1 or TRBD2 may be the D gene (6 bases each). This receptor was identified in an adult woman who had mild COVID-19 (a few samples of this study predate the infection). Cell type and time point are not known. CDR3 amino acids: CASSLPGAYEQYF. The CDR3 DNA reads TGTGCCAGCAGCTTACCGGGGGCTTACGAGCAGTACTTC.